Only one count was recorded for the clone carrying this T cell receptor (beta chain). The antigen remains unidentified. The protocol was immunoSEQ multiplex PCR, while the TCRdb copy is restricted to in-frame clones and leaves out a portion. The table lists tens of thousands of clones, 76% of them singletons. This entry comes from a study of radiotherapy plus CTLA-4 blockade in lung cancer. Regarding the study as a whole: TCR clones from tumors expanded in blood after radiotherapy plus ipilimumab. Early blood T cell clone changes and increased post-radiation serum interferon-beta were reportedly the strongest response predictors.

Germline V CDR1 and CDR2: LNHDA, SQIVND (reference sequence). The CDR3 has 15 amino acids. Trimming took 8 bases from V and 7 from J, leaving 21 bases between them. The sequence derives from a human donor with non-small cell lung cancer who had stable disease on radiotherapy plus ipilimumab. The sample consisted of peripheral blood, taken from a patient treated with radiotherapy plus ipilimumab. J is TRBJ2-1 and V is TRBV19; no clear D gene. CDR3 sequence (DNA): TGTGCCAGTCATGGGCTCTTGGATGGGTTTAATGAGCAGTTCTTC. Amino acids: CASHGLLDGFNEQFF.